The next 30 T cell receptor beta chains were all read from a single sample in a study of glioma-infiltrating T cells after dendritic cell vaccination. The time point denotes: after dendritic cell vaccination, including at tumor progression/relapse. Sequencing used immunoSEQ multiplex PCR; TCRdb keeps in-frame clones, though not all of them. This repertoire shows about 110,000 clones, nearly 90% found once; its top ten account for 2.5% to 3.5%. The specimen comprised blood, sampled after dendritic cell vaccination. The receptors derive from a human donor with glioblastoma.

The rearrangement joins TRBV9 to TRBJ1-4; the D gene is possibly TRBD1 (5 bases). The germline CDR1 and CDR2 sequences are SGDLS and YYNGEE. V gave up 0 bases and J gave up 4 bases, with 10 bases separating them. The CDR3 covers 15 residues. The CDR3 DNA sequence: TGTGCCAGCAGCGTAGCGGCAGGGTTTAATGAAAAACTGTTTTTT. Translating gives CASSVAAGFNEKLFF.

J is TRBJ1-1 and V is TRBV27, with 9 bases lining up with TRBD1. This CDR3 spans 13 amino acids. Germline V gene lookup returns CDR1 MNHEY and CDR2 SMNVEV (reference sequence). V was pared by 3 bases and J by 7 bases, with 3 bases of the junction left unmatched. The CDR3 loop reads CASSFGTGNEAFF. The CDR3 DNA is TGTGCCAGCAGTTTCGGGACAGGGAATGAAGCTTTCTTT.

The rearrangement joins TRBV30 to TRBJ1-1, with D maybe TRBD1 (6 bases). CDR3 length equals 14 residues. V lost 0 bases and J lost 5, with 13 bases in between. In germline, CDR1 is GTSNPN, CDR2 SVGIG (reference sequence). CDR3 coding DNA: TGTGCCTGGAGTGTAGGGGGGGGAGGGACTGAAGCTTTCTTT. This translates into CAWSVGGGGTEAFF.

J is TRBJ1-1 and V is TRBV7-3, with D perhaps TRBD1 (5 bases). Per germline, CDR1 SGHTA and CDR2 FQGTGA. The V and J ends lost 6 bases and 1 base respectively, with 12 bases between them. The CDR3 extends over 14 amino acids. CDR3 in amino acids: CASSQRGENTEAFF. The CDR3 DNA follows: TGTGCCAGCAGTCAACGGGGGGAGAACACTGAAGCTTTCTTT.

This clone was counted a single time. This chain uses TRBV6-1 with TRBJ2-5; the match to TRBD2 covers 9 bases. This CDR3 has 14 amino acids. Trimming at V came to 10 bases and at J to 5 bases, leaving 11 bases not matched to a gene. CDR1 and CDR2 from the germline V gene are MNHNS and SASEGT. Here the CDR3 reads CATDMAGGHETQYF. CDR3 DNA: TGTGCCACCGACATGGCGGGGGGGCATGAGACCCAGTACTTC.

This clone came up once. This rearrangement joins TRBV6-1 to TRBJ1-4, with D maybe TRBD1 (6 bases). Between the trimmed V and J ends, which lost 2 bases and 3 bases, there was a span of 10 bases. CDR3 length: 15 amino acids. Per germline, CDR1 MNHNS and CDR2 SASEGT. CDR3 sequence: CASSEQTGANEKLFF. The CDR3 nucleotides read TGTGCCAGCAGTGAACAGACAGGCGCTAATGAAAAACTGTTTTTT.

V gene TRBV11-2 combines with J gene TRBJ2-7, with 8 bases fitting TRBD1. Germline V gene sequence: CDR1 SGHAT, CDR2 FQNNGV. With V trimmed by 4 bases and J by 2 bases, 4 bases remained unmatched. This CDR3 has 14 amino acids. CDR3 in DNA: TGTGCCAGCAGCTCGGGGACAGGACCCTACGAGCAGTACTTC. Amino acid sequence: CASSSGTGPYEQYF.

This rearrangement joins TRBV5-1 to TRBJ2-5; a weak D match, TRBD1 (6 bases). The CDR3 has 13 residues. Between the trimmed V and J ends, which lost 4 bases and 5 bases, there was a span of 12 bases. Looked up from germline, CDR1 is SGHRS and CDR2 is YFSETQ. In DNA form, the CDR3 reads TGCGCCAGCAGCAGACAGGACGCGGAGACCCAGTACTTC. Amino acid sequence: CASSRQDAETQYF.

This chain joins TRBV11-3 and TRBJ2-7; 9 bases map to TRBD1. The CDR3 length is 13 residues. CDR1 and CDR2 (germline): SGHNT, YENEEA. Trimming cost V 4 bases and J 7 bases; bases outside gene matches: 5. The chain's CDR3 is CASSWTGAGEQYF. The CDR3 DNA reads as TGTGCCAGCAGCTGGACAGGGGCCGGGGAGCAGTACTTC.

The CDR3 is CAWESGGGLSGELFF. Written as DNA, the CDR3 is TGTGCCTGGGAGAGTGGGGGAGGGCTTTCCGGGGAGCTGTTTTTT. This chain links TRBV30 with TRBJ2-2; 7 bases agree with TRBD2. Germline lookup yields CDR1 GTSNPN and CDR2 SVGIG (reference sequence). Losses at the gene ends were 5 bases for V and 6 bases for J; bases not matched to a gene: 12. The CDR3 is 15 residues long.

The rearrangement joins TRBV19 to TRBJ2-7; 7 nucleotides align to TRBD2. V lost 6 bases and J lost 1; bases outside the gene matches: 12. Per the germline V gene, CDR1 is LNHDA and CDR2 is SQIVND (reference sequence). The CDR3 runs 16 residues. This CDR3 is CASSSVGGMGSYEQYF. DNA of the CDR3: TGTGCCAGTAGCTCCGTCGGGGGGATGGGGTCCTACGAGCAGTACTTC.

This clone appeared a single time. J is TRBJ1-3 and V is TRBV27; D gene ambiguous. The J call is doubtful: the DNA matches TRBJ2-2 better. Germline V lookup: CDR1 MNHEY, CDR2 SMNVEV (reference sequence). This CDR3 region has 13 residues. The chain's CDR3 is CASARAGSGELFF. Here the CDR3 DNA reads TGTGCCAGCGCACGGGCTGGGTCCGGGGAGCTGTTTTTT.

The chain has TRBV4-2 and TRBJ2-5; 12 nucleotides align to TRBD2. The germline V gene has CDR1 LGHNA and CDR2 YNFKEQ. The CDR3 has 19 amino acids. J lost 4 bases, V lost 0 bases, and 12 bases had no gene match. The chain's CDR3 is CASSQEALAGGLSSETQYF. Written as DNA, the CDR3 is TGTGCCAGCAGCCAAGAAGCACTAGCGGGGGGTTTATCATCAGAGACCCAGTACTTC.

The chain joins TRBV5-1 to TRBJ2-1, with 14 bases aligning to TRBD2. The V and J ends lost 4 bases and 10 bases, in that order; junction bases with no gene match: 7. Germline loops: CDR1 SGHRS, CDR2 YFSETQ. The CDR3 contains 15 residues. The CDR3 DNA reads TGCGCCAGCAGCACGGGACTAGCGGGAGTGGGAGAGCAGTTCTTC. Amino acids: CASSTGLAGVGEQFF.

The CDR3 region is CASSLSSSYNEQFF. CDR3 bases: TGCGCCAGCAGCTTGTCCAGCTCCTACAATGAGCAGTTCTTC. The rearrangement uses TRBV5-1 and TRBJ2-1; D ambiguous. Germline lookup yields CDR1 SGHRS and CDR2 YFSETQ. Between the trimmed V and J ends, which lost 1 base and 0 bases, there was a span of 5 bases. CDR3 size: 14 residues.

The chain joins TRBV2 to TRBJ2-1; D is perhaps TRBD2 (6 bases). Per germline, CDR1 SNHLY and CDR2 FYNNEI. This CDR3 region has 16 residues. Trimming removed 0 bases at V and 0 bases at J, with 9 bases between. The CDR3 loop reads CASSEAQAGSYNEQFF. Written as DNA, the CDR3 is TGTGCCAGCAGTGAAGCGCAAGCGGGCTCCTACAATGAGCAGTTCTTC.

The chain links TRBV6-1 to TRBJ2-5, with a weak D call TRBD1 (5 bases). In germline, CDR1 is MNHNS, CDR2 SASEGT. This CDR3 region has 15 residues. Deletions cut 6 bases from V and 4 bases from J, with 18 bases between. In nucleotides, the CDR3 is TGTGCCAGCAGCCTAACCAGGGCGGAAAGAGAGACCCAGTACTTC. This gives the protein CASSLTRAERETQYF.

V usage is TRBV5-5 and J usage is TRBJ1-2; 7 nucleotides agree with TRBD1. Looked up from germline, CDR1 is SGHKS and CDR2 is YYEKEE (reference sequence). V shed 2 bases and J 4 bases; nucleotides not matched to a gene: 5. The CDR3 runs 14 residues. DNA for the CDR3: TGTGCCAGCAGCTTACAGGGGAGGCCCTATGGCTACACCTTC. Translated: CASSLQGRPYGYTF.

This chain uses TRBV30 with TRBJ2-1; 8 bases line up with TRBD2. V lost 2 bases to trimming and J lost 4 bases; unmatched junction nucleotides: 7. CDR3 size: 15 residues. From germline, CDR1 is GTSNPN and CDR2 SVGIG (reference sequence). This CDR3 is CAWSLGLAGYNEQFF. In DNA, the CDR3 is TGTGCCTGGAGTCTAGGGCTAGCGGGTTACAATGAGCAGTTCTTC. The entire variable domain, with the rest obtained from reference TRBV30 and TRBJ2-1, is as follows: SQTIHQWPATLVQPVGSPLSLECTVEGTSNPNLYWYRQAAGRGLQLLFYSVGIGQISSEVPQNLSASRPQDRQFILSSKKLLLSDSGFYLCAWSLGLAGYNEQFFGPGTRLTVL.

This clone ranks as medium-sized. The chain has TRBV10-2 and TRBJ2-7, with a weak D call TRBD2 (6 bases). V was clipped by 7 bases and J by 3 bases, with 16 bases between them. Germline V lookup: CDR1 WSHSY, CDR2 SAAADI. This CDR3 has 14 amino acids. CDR3 sequence (DNA): TGCGCCAGCACCGAAAGAGTCGGGGGCTACGAGCAGTACTTC. It translates to CASTERVGGYEQYF.

J is TRBJ2-3 and V is TRBV5-1, with no clear D. Germline V lookup: CDR1 SGHRS, CDR2 YFSETQ. Trimming removed 1 base from V and 3 bases from J, with 9 bases in between. The CDR3 contains 14 residues. The DNA for the CDR3 is TGCGCCAGCAGCTTGAACGGTATAACAGATACGCAGTATTTT. Translation gives CASSLNGITDTQYF.

The chain carries TRBV2 and TRBJ2-5, with 8 bases that match TRBD1. With V trimmed by 6 bases and J by 5 bases, 8 bases remained unmatched. Germline loops: CDR1 SNHLY, CDR2 FYNNEI. This CDR3 spans 14 amino acids. CDR3 coding DNA: TGTGCCAGCAGCGACGACAGGGGAAGGGAGACCCAGTACTTC. Translation: CASSDDRGRETQYF.

This sequence joins TRBV5-1 and TRBJ2-3; 7 nucleotides agree with TRBD1. This CDR3 spans 14 amino acids. V dropped 0 bases and J dropped 5; count of bases not matched to a gene: 3. Germline loops: CDR1 SGHRS, CDR2 YFSETQ. The CDR3 nucleotides read TGCGCCAGCAGCTTGGAGGCAGGGGGAGATACGCAGTATTTT. Protein product: CASSLEAGGDTQYF.

The gene calls are TRBV5-1 and TRBJ2-1; no clear D gene. CDR3 size: 17 residues. CDR1 is SGHRS, CDR2 YFSETQ, per germline. V was trimmed by 2 bases and J by 0 bases, leaving 15 bases between them. CDR3 DNA sequence: TGCGCCAGCAGCTTTTTTAGAGCCCGGAGCTCCTACAATGAGCAGTTCTTC. It yields the protein CASSFFRARSSYNEQFF.

The rearrangement joins TRBV6-5 to TRBJ2-7, with 8 bases that match TRBD1. Germline CDR1 reads MNHEY; CDR2 reads SVGAGI. The CDR3 totals 15 residues. The junction had 6 bases not matched to a gene; V was cut back by 2 bases and J by 3 bases. The CDR3 sequence is CASSYDGQGGYEQYF. In DNA, the CDR3 is TGTGCCAGCAGTTACGACGGACAGGGCGGCTACGAGCAGTACTTC.

The CDR3 DNA sequence: TGCGCCAGCAGCTTGGAAGGAGTCAGGGGGCGTTTGGACTATGGCTACACCTTC. It is translated as CASSLEGVRGRLDYGYTF. The chain combines TRBV5-1 with TRBJ1-2, with 8 bases fitting TRBD1. J was trimmed by 3 bases and V by 0 bases; bases with no gene match: 13. The CDR3 extends over 18 amino acids. CDR1 SGHRS and CDR2 YFSETQ come from the germline V gene. Full variable domain (remainder filled in from reference TRBV5-1 and TRBJ1-2): KAGVTQTPRYLIKTRGQQVTLSCSPISGHRSVSWYQQTPGQGLQFLFEYFSETQRNKGNFPGRFSGRQFSNSRSEMNVSTLELGDSALYLCASSLEGVRGRLDYGYTFGSGTRLTVV.

In this sample, this clone turned up once. The chain is built from TRBV19 and TRBJ1-4; 8 bases match TRBD1. The CDR3 sequence is 15 residues long. V lost 7 bases and J lost 9; bases outside the gene matches: 13. Per germline, CDR1 LNHDA and CDR2 SQIVND (reference sequence). In DNA form, the CDR3 reads TGTGCCAGTAACCAGGGGCCAGGGGGCTTTAAAAAACTGTTTTTT. This gives the protein CASNQGPGGFKKLFF.

The rearrangement uses TRBV11-3 and TRBJ1-4; tentative D call: TRBD1 (6 bases). Deletions cut 4 bases from V and 6 bases from J, with 9 bases between. The CDR3 has 13 amino acids. CDR1 SGHNT and CDR2 YENEEA come from the germline V gene. This CDR3 reads CASSSTGDEKLFF. CDR3 sequence (DNA): TGTGCCAGCAGCTCGACAGGCGATGAAAAACTGTTTTTT.

This clone was detected only once. The chain carries TRBV6-1 and TRBJ2-7; TRBD2 is a possible D gene (6 bases). The CDR3 runs to 14 residues. CDR1 and CDR2 from the germline V gene are MNHNS and SASEGT. V dropped 4 bases and J dropped 1 base, with 11 bases sitting between them. The CDR3 here is CASSASGWSYEQYF. CDR3 nucleotides: TGTGCCAGCAGTGCGAGCGGGTGGTCCTACGAGCAGTACTTC.

The chain uses TRBV19 and TRBJ1-2, with TRBD1 identical over 8 bases. The CDR3 length is 13 residues. V gave up 4 bases and J gave up 8 bases; unmatched junction bases: 6. CDR1 and CDR2 (germline): LNHDA, SQIVND (reference sequence). The CDR3 DNA reads TGTGCCAGTAGTAAGAGCAGGGGGCTCGGCTACACCTTC. Its protein is CASSKSRGLGYTF.